This entry lists 26 T cell receptor beta chains sequenced from one sample in a study of T cell responses to AZD1222 COVID-19 vaccine. Generated by immunoSEQ multiplex PCR, the TCRdb table keeps only in-frame clones and is missing some. The sample has roughly 92,000 clones, about 89% seen once; the top ten hold less than 5%. Here the sequenced sample was peripheral blood, taken 28 days after the second AZD1222 dose. These receptors all come from an adult who received the AZD1222 COVID-19 vaccine.

The CDR3 DNA reads TGTGCCAGCAGTTTGATGTGGGGCGGGTACGAGCAGTACTTC. Protein product: CASSLMWGGYEQYF. The V gene is TRBV27, the J gene TRBJ2-7; the D gene could be TRBD1 or TRBD2 (5 bases each). There are 14 residues in the CDR3. Per the germline V gene, CDR1 is MNHEY and CDR2 is SMNVEV (reference sequence). Trimming removed 3 bases at V and 4 bases at J, with 13 bases between.

The V call is TRBV5-1, the J call TRBJ1-3; D is undetermined. The CDR3 covers 16 residues. Germline V CDR1 and CDR2: SGHRS, YFSETQ. Trimming cost V 0 bases and J 2 bases, with 12 bases left between them. The CDR3 is CASSLGGGAPGNTIYF. The CDR3 DNA reads as TGCGCCAGCAGCTTGGGCGGCGGAGCCCCTGGAAACACCATATATTTT.

The genes are TRBV6-2 or TRBV6-3 and TRBJ1-5; unclear D gene. CDR1 and CDR2 from the germline V gene are MNHEY and SVGEGT. V gave up 4 bases and J gave up 1 base, with 2 bases separating them. The CDR3 totals 12 residues. The CDR3 spells CASSWSNQPQHF. The CDR3 region has the DNA TGTGCCAGCAGTTGGAGCAATCAGCCCCAGCATTTT.

The chain joins TRBV7-9 to TRBJ1-2; no definite D call. CDR1 is SEHNR and CDR2 is FQNEAQ in the germline V gene (reference sequence). The V gene lost 5 bases and the J gene lost 6 bases, with 16 bases spanning the gap. The CDR3 extends over 14 amino acids. The CDR3 loop reads CASSRGDGENGYTF. The CDR3 DNA is TGTGCCAGCAGCCGAGGTGACGGAGAGAATGGCTACACCTTC. Variable domain in full (rest from reference TRBV7-9 and TRBJ1-2): DTGVSQNPRHKITKRGQNVTFRCDPISEHNRLYWYRQTLGQGPEFLTYFQNEAQLEKSRLLSDRFSAERPKGSFSTLEIQRTEQGDSAMYLCASSRGDGENGYTFGSGTRLTVV.

The rearrangement uses TRBV11-2 and TRBJ1-2; no reliable D call. Germline CDR1 is SGHAT and CDR2 is FQNNGV. The V and J ends lost 5 bases and 6 bases respectively, with 16 bases between them. The CDR3 runs to 14 residues. This CDR3 is CASSPDGWGDGYTF. The CDR3 coding sequence is TGTGCCAGCAGCCCGGACGGATGGGGAGATGGCTACACCTTC.

This clone was detected only a few times. J is TRBJ2-7 and V is TRBV2; perhaps TRBD1 as D (6 bases). The CDR3 length is 13 residues. In germline, CDR1 is SNHLY, CDR2 FYNNEI. With 4 bases removed from V and 3 bases from J, the gap between germline ends came to 10 bases. The CDR3 region is CASSGIGGYEQYF. The CDR3 DNA reads as TGTGCCAGCAGTGGGATAGGGGGCTACGAGCAGTACTTC.

The chain has TRBV5-5 and TRBJ1-2, with TRBD1 matching over 7 bases. CDR3 length: 15 amino acids. V dropped 3 bases and J dropped 2; count of bases not matched to a gene: 7. The V gene's germline CDR1 is SGHKS and CDR2 YYEKEE (reference sequence). CDR3 region: CASSSDRAPNYGYTF. CDR3 coding DNA: TGTGCCAGCAGCTCTGACAGGGCTCCCAACTATGGCTACACCTTC.

V gene TRBV18 combines with J gene TRBJ2-7; D remains unclear. Germline V gene sequence: CDR1 KGHSH, CDR2 LQKENI. Trimming took off 3 bases at V and 3 bases at J, with 9 bases between the two ends. The CDR3 spans 13 residues. The CDR3 nucleotides read TGTGCCAGCTCACCGAGCCAAATCTACGAGCAGTACTTC. Its translation: CASSPSQIYEQYF.

The J gene is TRBJ1-2, the V gene TRBV7-9; D gene uncertain. The germline V gene has CDR1 SEHNR and CDR2 FQNEAQ (reference sequence). The CDR3 covers 13 residues. Trimming took off 2 bases at V and 3 bases at J, with 7 bases between the two ends. For the CDR3, the DNA is TGTGCCAGCAGCTTACCACCGCACTATGGCTACACCTTC. Protein: CASSLPPHYGYTF. Full variable domain (outside the CDR3, taken from reference TRBV7-9 and TRBJ1-2): DTGVSQNPRHKITKRGQNVTFRCDPISEHNRLYWYRQTLGQGPEFLTYFQNEAQLEKSRLLSDRFSAERPKGSFSTLEIQRTEQGDSAMYLCASSLPPHYGYTFGSGTRLTVV.

The V gene is TRBV5-1, the J gene TRBJ2-7, with TRBD1 matching 9 bases. This CDR3 is built from 14 residues. Unmatched junction bases numbered 6, after V lost 4 bases and J lost 4 bases. CDR1 is SGHRS, CDR2 YFSETQ, per germline. The CDR3 DNA reads TGCGCCAGCAGCCCCACAGGGGGCAATTACGAGCAGTACTTC. It is translated as CASSPTGGNYEQYF. The full variable domain, its missing parts supplied by reference TRBV5-1 and TRBJ2-7, is KAGVTQTPRYLIKTRGQQVTLSCSPISGHRSVSWYQQTPGQGLQFLFEYFSETQRNKGNFPGRFSGRQFSNSRSEMNVSTLELGDSALYLCASSPTGGNYEQYFGPGTRLTVT.

This clone was seen just once. This chain links TRBV11-2 with TRBJ2-2, with D uncertain. Germline V CDR1 and CDR2: SGHAT, FQNNGV. The V end was cut by 6 bases, the J end by 0 bases, with 5 bases between. CDR3 length: 13 amino acids. The CDR3 DNA follows: TGTGCCAGCAGTTTTTCGAACACCGGGGAGCTGTTTTTT. This gives the protein CASSFSNTGELFF.

The chain is built from TRBV28 and TRBJ1-2; D gene ambiguous. The CDR3 consists of 15 residues. V was trimmed by 4 bases and J by 3 bases, leaving 15 bases between them. Germline V CDR1 and CDR2: MDHEN, SYDVKM. The CDR3 region is CASSSPAGIYYGYTF. For the CDR3, the DNA is TGTGCCAGCAGTTCCCCCGCGGGGATTTACTATGGCTACACCTTC.

The chain carries TRBV2 and TRBJ1-5; possible D gene TRBD1, 6 bases. The CDR3 is 13 amino acids. V was trimmed by 4 bases and J by 4 bases, leaving 8 bases between them. The germline CDR1 and CDR2 sequences are SNHLY and FYNNEI. This chain's CDR3 is CASSGQVNQPQHF. CDR3 DNA: TGTGCCAGCAGTGGACAGGTAAATCAGCCCCAGCATTTT.

This clone appeared a single time. The rearrangement joins TRBV3-1 (or the pseudogene TRBV3-2) to TRBJ2-5, with 7 bases matching TRBD2. Germline V gene data show CDR1 as LGHDT and CDR2 as YNNKEL (reference sequence). V shed 4 bases and J 4 bases; nucleotides not matched to a gene: 6. The length of the CDR3 is 14 residues. This CDR3 reads CASSPAGVLETQYF. The CDR3, as DNA: TGTGCCAGCAGCCCTGCGGGGGTATTAGAGACCCAGTACTTC.

This clone was seen a single time. Additional DNA sequences in this sample encode the identical CDR3. V usage is TRBV3-1 (or the pseudogene TRBV3-2) and J usage is TRBJ2-7, with unresolved D. This CDR3 has 11 amino acids. The germline gives CDR1 LGHDT, CDR2 YNNKEL (reference sequence). Trimming cost V 1 base and J 3 bases, with 1 base left between them. This CDR3 reads CASSQGYEQYF. CDR3 coding DNA: TGTGCCAGCAGCCAAGGCTACGAGCAGTACTTC.

The chain couples TRBV4-1 to TRBJ1-2; TRBD1 might be the D (6 bases). V shed 2 bases and J shed 5 bases, with 18 bases lying between them. In germline, CDR1 is MGHRA, CDR2 YSYEKL. This CDR3 has 16 residues. CDR3 in amino acids: CASSQTPQGRLYGYTF. CDR3 coding DNA: TGCGCCAGCAGCCAAACCCCTCAGGGGCGTCTATATGGCTACACCTTC.

The V and J genes are TRBV7-8 and TRBJ2-1; the D gene is possibly TRBD1 (6 bases). Germline V CDR1 and CDR2: SGHVS, FQNEAQ. V was shortened by 7 bases and J by 7 bases, with 20 bases between the two germline ends. The CDR3 sequence is 15 residues long. CDR3 nucleotide sequence: TGTGCCAGCACCCTGACAGGCCCAAGTCGGAATGAGCAGTTCTTC. This translates into CASTLTGPSRNEQFF.

The chain has TRBV6-5 and TRBJ1-2; possible D gene TRBD1, 6 bases. With 8 bases removed from V and 4 bases from J, the gap between germline ends came to 11 bases. CDR1 is MNHEY and CDR2 is SVGAGI in the germline V gene. The CDR3 is 12 residues long. The CDR3, as DNA: TGTGCCAGCGGGGACATGGGCTATGGCTACACCTTC. Encoded protein: CASGDMGYGYTF.

The chain has TRBV12-3 or TRBV12-4 and TRBJ1-4; D is unresolved. The CDR3 is 13 residues long. The V end lost 3 bases, the J end lost 6 bases, and 8 bases lay between the germline ends. CDR3 loop: CASSFFADEKLFF. The CDR3 nucleotides are TGTGCCAGCAGTTTTTTTGCTGATGAAAAACTGTTTTTT.

The V and J genes are TRBV6-5 and TRBJ1-1; maybe TRBD1 (5 bases). The CDR3 loop spans 16 amino acids. The germline V and J ends were trimmed by 0 bases and 6 bases, with 17 bases remaining between them. Per the germline V gene, CDR1 is MNHEY and CDR2 is SVGAGI. Here the CDR3 DNA reads TGTGCCAGCAGTTACTCGAGGGATGCTGGGGCGCCTGAAGCTTTCTTT. Protein: CASSYSRDAGAPEAFF.

The J gene is TRBJ1-5, the V gene TRBV7-2; TRBD1 might be the D (5 bases). Germline lookup yields CDR1 SGHTA and CDR2 FQGNSA. There are 14 residues in the CDR3. V was shortened by 2 bases and J by 4 bases, with 9 bases between the two germline ends. The CDR3 DNA reads TGTGCCAGCAGCTTAAGGCAGGGTAATCAGCCCCAGCATTTT. This encodes CASSLRQGNQPQHF.

V is TRBV10-2 and J is TRBJ2-7; no clear D. Germline V CDR1 and CDR2: WSHSY, SAAADI. V lost 2 bases and J lost 3, with 2 bases in between. This CDR3 has 11 residues. CDR3 coding DNA: TGCGCCAGCAGTGAGCGCTACGAGCAGTACTTC. This sequence encodes CASSERYEQYF.

The CDR3 DNA follows: TGTGCCAGCAGTTACGCGCAGGGAGGCACTGAAGCTTTCTTT. Its translation: CASSYAQGGTEAFF. The chain recombines TRBV6-6 with TRBJ1-1, with D possibly TRBD1 on 5 matching bases. Germline V gene sequence: CDR1 MNHNY, CDR2 SVGAGI (reference sequence). Trimming shortened V by 2 bases and J by 4 bases, and 11 bases separated the two germline ends. The CDR3 contains 14 residues.

V gene TRBV18 combines with J gene TRBJ1-4, with 8 bases matching TRBD1. V lost 6 bases, J lost 8 bases, and 8 bases stayed unmatched. Looked up from germline, CDR1 is KGHSH and CDR2 is LQKENI. There are 14 residues in the CDR3. DNA of the CDR3: TGTGCCAGCTCTCCGGACAGGGTAGAAGAAAAACTGTTTTTT. Protein: CASSPDRVEEKLFF.

The chain joins TRBV6-5 to TRBJ1-1; perhaps TRBD1 as D (5 bases). The germline V and J ends were trimmed by 0 bases and 3 bases, with 8 bases remaining between them. Germline CDR1 MNHEY, CDR2 SVGAGI. This CDR3 region has 14 residues. Here the CDR3 reads CASSYSREYTEAFF. CDR3 DNA: TGTGCCAGCAGTTACTCCAGGGAGTACACTGAAGCTTTCTTT.

V and J are TRBV12-3 or TRBV12-4 and TRBJ2-3, with D uncertain. V lost 5 bases, J lost 11 bases, and 11 bases lay in between. The CDR3 runs 11 residues. Here the CDR3 DNA reads TGTGCCAGCAGTAGCAATCTTATGCAGTATTTT. Residues: CASSSNLMQYF.